This TCR beta chain was sequenced in a study of T cell repertoires in cytomegalovirus infection. V was clipped by 3 bases and J by 3 bases; unmatched bases: 18. The CDR3 is 20 residues long. Germline V gene lookup returns CDR1 KGHDR and CDR2 SFDVKD. TCRdb analysed the reads with MiXCR anew, one entry per CDR3 protein. The table shows about 320,000 distinct CDR3 sequences, with over 7.5% occurring only once. In its sample, this clonotype was seen a few times. The chain joins TRBV24-1 to TRBJ2-1; TRBD2 aligns across 8 bases. Sequencing was carried out using PBMCs. The receptor was isolated from a human donor in good health (CMV status not recorded). Some clones in this sample may be carry-over from other donors' samples. The CDR3 region is CATSDAPPGTRGGNYNEQFF. In DNA form, the CDR3 reads TGTGCCACCAGTGATGCCCCTCCGGGGACTCGGGGGGGGAACTACAATGAGCAGTTCTTC.